This T cell receptor beta chain was profiled in a study of blood T cells in healthy people across ages. Sample-barcoded 5' priming and a J-beta primer mix drove a second PCR of roughly 6 to 12 cycles. MiXCR, applied by TCRdb to the 5' RACE reads, yields one record per CDR3 protein. Among under 2,000,000 distinct CDR3 sequences listed, about 50% were seen once. This CDR3 contains 12 residues. V was trimmed by 0 bases and J by 6 bases, leaving 5 bases between them. The germline CDR1 and CDR2 sequences are MGHDK and SYGVNS. This clonotype was picked up a small number of times. The sequenced sample consisted of blood. The receptor was isolated from a middle-aged woman in good health. V usage is TRBV25-1 and J usage is TRBJ1-2; D not certain. The CDR3 DNA sequence: TGTGCCAGCAGTGAATATTCCCATGGCTACACCTTC. It translates to CASSEYSHGYTF.